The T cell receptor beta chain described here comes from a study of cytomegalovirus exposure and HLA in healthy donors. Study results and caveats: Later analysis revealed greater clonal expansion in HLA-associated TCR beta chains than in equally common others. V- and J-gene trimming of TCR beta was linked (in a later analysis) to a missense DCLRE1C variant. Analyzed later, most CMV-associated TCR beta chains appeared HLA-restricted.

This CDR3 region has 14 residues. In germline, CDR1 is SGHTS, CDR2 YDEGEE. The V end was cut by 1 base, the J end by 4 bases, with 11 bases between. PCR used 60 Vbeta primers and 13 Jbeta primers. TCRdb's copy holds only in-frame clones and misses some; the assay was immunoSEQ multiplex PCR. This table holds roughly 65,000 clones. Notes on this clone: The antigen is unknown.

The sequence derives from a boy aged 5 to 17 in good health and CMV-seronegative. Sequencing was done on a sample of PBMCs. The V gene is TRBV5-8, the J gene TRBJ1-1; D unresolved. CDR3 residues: CASSLMESGTEAFF. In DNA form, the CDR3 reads TGTGCCAGCAGCTTGATGGAGTCGGGCACTGAAGCTTTCTTT. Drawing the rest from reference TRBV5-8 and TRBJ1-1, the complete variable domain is EAGVTQSPTHLIKTRGQQATLRCSPISGHTSVYWYQQALGLGLQFLLWYDEGEERNRGNFPPRFSGRQFPNYSSELNVNALELEDSALYLCASSLMESGTEAFFGQGTRLTVV.